Following are 29 T cell receptor beta chains from one sample sequenced in a study of T-cell memory formation after mild COVID-19. TCRdb called the 5' RACE reads again in MiXCR, with one record for every CDR3 protein. The sample includes more than 80,000 distinct CDR3 sequences, about an eighth of them seen just once. Sequencing used PBMCs or a T cell subset sorted from them (not recorded which). These receptor sequences come from an adult woman who had mild COVID-19 (a few samples of this study predate the infection). Cell type and time point are not known.

Many counts were recorded for this clonotype. The rearrangement links TRBV9 to TRBJ2-2; D remains ambiguous. Deletions cut 4 bases from V and 5 bases from J, with 12 bases between. Germline CDR1 is SGDLS and CDR2 is YYNGEE. The CDR3 totals 14 residues. Written as DNA, the CDR3 is TGTGCCAGCAGCTCTGGGGTGGAGACCGGGGAGCTGTTTTTT. It encodes CASSSGVETGELFF. The full variable domain, with the rest looked up from reference TRBV9 and TRBJ2-2, is DSGVTQTPKHLITATGQRVTLRCSPRSGDLSVYWYQQSLDQGLQFLIQYYNGEERAKGNILERFSAQQFPDLHSELNLSSLELGDSALYFCASSSGVETGELFFGEGSRLTVL.

V is TRBV15 and J is TRBJ1-3; D is unresolved. The V and J ends lost 3 bases and 0 bases respectively, with 12 bases between them. The CDR3 spans 16 residues. CDR1 LNHNV and CDR2 YYDKDF come from the germline V gene (reference sequence). CDR3 loop: CATSSSYSASGNTIYF. The CDR3 DNA reads as TGTGCCACCAGCAGCAGTTACAGCGCCTCTGGAAACACCATATATTTT. Drawing the rest from reference TRBV15 and TRBJ1-3, the complete variable domain is DAMVIQNPRYQVTQFGKPVTLSCSQTLNHNVMYWYQQKSSQAPKLLFHYYDKDFNNEADTPDNFQSRRPNTSFCFLDIRSPGLGDTAMYLCATSSSYSASGNTIYFGEGSWLTVV.

V usage is TRBV4-3 and J usage is TRBJ2-3, with TRBD2 matching 7 bases. Germline trimming cut 1 base from V and 2 bases from J; bases unmatched to any gene: 9. The CDR3 spans 17 residues. CDR1 and CDR2 from the germline V gene are LGHNA and YSLEER. The CDR3 reads CASSQVGRERVTDTQYF. CDR3 nucleotide sequence: TGCGCCAGCAGCCAAGTAGGGCGGGAGAGGGTCACAGATACGCAGTATTTT.

About this clonotype itself: Since a much larger clone is just one base distant, this may be a read error. The rearrangement uses TRBV6-5 and TRBJ1-1, with D possibly matching TRBD1 (6 bases). The ends were cut back, 1 base at V and 2 bases at J, with 17 bases in the middle. Per germline, CDR1 MNHEY and CDR2 SVGAGI. The CDR3 has 17 residues. The CDR3 DNA reads TGTGCCAGCAGTTACTACGATTTGGGACAACTAAACACTGAAGCTTTCTTT. This encodes CASSYYDLGQLNTEAFF.

This clonotype showed up just a few times. The rearrangement joins TRBV7-9 to TRBJ1-2, with a possible D match to TRBD1 (6 bases). Germline V CDR1 and CDR2: SEHNR, FQNEAQ (reference sequence). CDR3 length: 15 amino acids. Between the trimmed V and J ends, which lost 4 bases and 3 bases, there was a span of 15 bases. The CDR3 DNA sequence: TGTGCCAGCAGCTCCATCTCCGGGGGCTACTATGGCTACACCTTC. Translation: CASSSISGGYYGYTF.

This clonotype was detected a few times. V usage is TRBV7-2 and J usage is TRBJ2-7, with D perhaps matching TRBD1 (6 bases). Germline V gene sequence: CDR1 SGHTA, CDR2 FQGNSA. The CDR3 totals 14 residues. Trimming shortened V by 1 base and J by 3 bases, and 10 bases separated the two germline ends. In nucleotides, the CDR3 is TGTGCCAGCAGCTTAGGGGACACCAGCTACGAGCAGTACTTC. Protein product: CASSLGDTSYEQYF. The full variable domain, rest sourced from reference TRBV7-2 and TRBJ2-7, is GAGVSQSPSNKVTEKGKDVELRCDPISGHTALYWYRQSLGQGLEFLIYFQGNSAPDKSGLPSDRFSAERTGGSVSTLTIQRTQQEDSAVYLCASSLGDTSYEQYFGPGTRLTVT.

This clonotype was counted only a few times. The rearrangement uses TRBV2 and TRBJ2-1; D assignment may be TRBD1 or TRBD2 (5 bases each). The germline CDR1 and CDR2 sequences are SNHLY and FYNNEI. V gave up 8 bases and J gave up 8 bases, with 28 bases separating them. This CDR3 is built from 17 residues. CDR3 nucleotides: TGTGCCAGCTCCCTCCGGGGCTTTTTATCGCCCCAAGATGAGCAGTTCTTC. This sequence encodes CASSLRGFLSPQDEQFF.

V usage is TRBV7-9 and J usage is TRBJ1-6; D uncertain. CDR3 length: 15 residues. Germline-derived CDR1 and CDR2 are SEHNR and FQNEAQ (reference sequence). V lost 5 bases to trimming and J lost 7 bases, with 15 bases between them. This CDR3 is CASSLSSGRNSPLHF. Written as DNA, the CDR3 is TGTGCCAGCAGCCTTTCTTCGGGGAGAAATTCACCCCTCCACTTT.

V and J are TRBV5-1 and TRBJ1-5; D perhaps matches TRBD1 (5 bases). Germline-derived CDR1 and CDR2 are SGHRS and YFSETQ. V was clipped by 4 bases and J by 7 bases, with 15 bases between them. This CDR3 is built from 14 residues. Here the CDR3 DNA reads TGCGCCAGCAGCCCCGGGCAGGGATCCCAGCCCCAGCATTTT. Translation: CASSPGQGSQPQHF.

V is TRBV5-1 and J is TRBJ2-7, with 7 bases matching TRBD2. The CDR3 runs to 16 residues. Germline CDR1 is SGHRS and CDR2 is YFSETQ. The junction had 9 bases not matched to a gene; V was cut back by 0 bases and J by 3 bases. The CDR3 is CASSLVFAGELYEQYF. The CDR3 bases are TGCGCCAGCAGCTTGGTTTTTGCGGGAGAGCTCTACGAGCAGTACTTC.

This sequence joins TRBV25-1 and TRBJ2-3; D gene ambiguous. Germline CDR1 is MGHDK and CDR2 is SYGVNS. V lost 1 base and J lost 2, with 7 bases in between. The CDR3 runs to 14 residues. The CDR3 region is CASSEFSLTDTQYF. Here the CDR3 DNA reads TGTGCCAGCAGTGAATTTAGTCTCACAGATACGCAGTATTTT. Combining the CDR3 with reference TRBV25-1 and TRBJ2-3 gives the whole variable domain EADIYQTPRYLVIGTGKKITLECSQTMGHDKMYWYQQDPGMELHLIHYSYGVNSTEKGDLSSESTVSRIRTEHFPLTLESARPSHTSQYLCASSEFSLTDTQYFGPGTRLTVL.

This clonotype occurred many times. This sequence joins TRBV7-9 and TRBJ2-5, with no clear D. The germline V gene has CDR1 SEHNR and CDR2 FQNEAQ (reference sequence). This CDR3 is 15 amino acids long. V lost 3 bases and J lost 3, with 14 bases in between. The CDR3 DNA reads TGTGCCAGCAGCTTGTCGCCATCGGCGGAAGAGACCCAGTACTTC. Its translation is CASSLSPSAEETQYF. Complete variable domain (other parts from reference TRBV7-9 and TRBJ2-5): DTGVSQNPRHKITKRGQNVTFRCDPISEHNRLYWYRQTLGQGPEFLTYFQNEAQLEKSRLLSDRFSAERPKGSFSTLEIQRTEQGDSAMYLCASSLSPSAEETQYFGPGTRLLVL.

The V and J genes are TRBV6-5 and TRBJ2-1; tentatively, D is TRBD2 (6 bases). The CDR3 totals 15 residues. Trimming removed 6 bases from V and 2 bases from J, with 14 bases in between. Germline V gene lookup returns CDR1 MNHEY and CDR2 SVGAGI. As DNA, the CDR3 is TGTGCCAGCAGGGGTTTGACTAGAGCCTACAATGAGCAGTTCTTC. Protein sequence: CASRGLTRAYNEQFF.

This clonotype was observed a handful of times. V gene TRBV9 combines with J gene TRBJ1-2; no reliable D call. The CDR3 sequence is 13 residues long. V gave up 3 bases and J gave up 8 bases, with 14 bases separating them. The germline V gene encodes CDR1 SGDLS and CDR2 YYNGEE. CDR3 sequence (DNA): TGTGCCAGCAGCGGAGGAGACGCCGGGGGCTACACCTTC. Translation: CASSGGDAGGYTF.

This clonotype has just a few counts. The V call is TRBV6-5, the J call TRBJ2-7; 8 bases are shared with TRBD1. V trimming: 0 bases; J trimming: 6 bases; junction bases outside the gene matches: 1. The CDR3 is made up of 13 amino acids. Looked up from germline, CDR1 is MNHEY and CDR2 is SVGAGI. CDR3 protein: CASSYSDRAEQYF. CDR3 sequence (DNA): TGTGCCAGCAGTTACTCGGACAGGGCCGAGCAGTACTTC.

The V gene is TRBV9, the J gene TRBJ2-2; D tentatively fits TRBD1 or TRBD2 (5 bases each). The CDR3 sequence is 16 residues long. Germline V lookup: CDR1 SGDLS, CDR2 YYNGEE. The germline V and J ends were trimmed by 4 bases and 0 bases, with 13 bases remaining between them. In nucleotides, the CDR3 is TGTGCCAGCAGCCCTCACGGGACCCCGAACACCGGGGAGCTGTTTTTT. Amino acid sequence: CASSPHGTPNTGELFF.

J is TRBJ2-3 and V is TRBV7-9, with 8 bases aligning to TRBD2. The CDR3 length is 17 residues. Germline V gene lookup returns CDR1 SEHNR and CDR2 FQNEAQ (reference sequence). Germline trimming cut 4 bases from V and 4 bases from J; bases unmatched to any gene: 13. CDR3 coding DNA: TGTGCCAGCAGCTCAACATGGGCGGGGGGCCCGCCAGATACGCAGTATTTT. Its protein is CASSSTWAGGPPDTQYF.

This clonotype was picked up many times. The chain combines TRBV6-5 with TRBJ2-1; no definite D call. Trimming removed 0 bases at V and 7 bases at J, with 7 bases between. Germline V lookup: CDR1 MNHEY, CDR2 SVGAGI. This CDR3 has 13 amino acids. CDR3 region: CASSYSKRNEQFF. DNA of the CDR3: TGTGCCAGCAGTTACTCGAAGAGAAATGAGCAGTTCTTC.

The chain carries TRBV6-2 or TRBV6-3 and TRBJ2-7; the match to TRBD2 covers 9 bases. V shed 0 bases and J 5 bases; nucleotides not matched to a gene: 8. The germline gives CDR1 MNHEY, CDR2 SVGEGT. The CDR3 sequence is 16 residues long. CDR3 in amino acids: CASSYSILAGTHEQYF. The CDR3 coding sequence is TGTGCCAGCAGTTACTCGATCCTAGCGGGGACTCACGAGCAGTACTTC.

The chain carries TRBV27 and TRBJ2-7; 7 positions match TRBD1. CDR3 length equals 14 residues. Germline trimming cut 7 bases from V and 4 bases from J; bases unmatched to any gene: 10. The germline V gene has CDR1 MNHEY and CDR2 SMNVEV (reference sequence). CDR3 nucleotide sequence: TGTGCCAGCATGACCGGGACAGCAAATTACGAGCAGTACTTC. Protein: CASMTGTANYEQYF.

This clonotype was counted only a few times. The chain couples TRBV24-1 to TRBJ2-7, with D unresolved. Germline CDR1 reads KGHDR; CDR2 reads SFDVKD. Trimming shortened V by 7 bases and J by 2 bases, and 17 bases separated the two germline ends. The CDR3 covers 15 residues. CDR3 in DNA: TGTGCCACCAGCAGCCACTCGGGCAGACCCTACGAGCAGTACTTC. This gives the protein CATSSHSGRPYEQYF.

The chain employs TRBV29-1 and TRBJ2-3; a weak D match, TRBD1 (5 bases). This CDR3 comprises 13 residues. V was shortened by 6 bases and J by 4 bases, with 14 bases between the two germline ends. Germline values: CDR1 SQVTM, CDR2 ANQGSEA. The CDR3 sequence is CSVSGLFADTQYF. Written as DNA, the CDR3 is TGCAGCGTCTCAGGGCTTTTCGCAGATACGCAGTATTTT.

The chain has TRBV19 and TRBJ2-2; D remains ambiguous. Germline V gene data show CDR1 as LNHDA and CDR2 as SQIVND (reference sequence). V was trimmed by 7 bases and J by 8 bases, leaving 20 bases between them. The CDR3 loop spans 15 amino acids. CDR3: CASTKLLIGRGELFF. CDR3 DNA: TGTGCCAGTACCAAATTGCTCATAGGTAGAGGGGAGCTGTTTTTT.

This clonotype came up many times. The V and J genes are TRBV5-6 and TRBJ2-1, with 8 bases fitting TRBD1. Trimming took 5 bases from V and 3 from J; bases not matched to a gene: 7. Germline V lookup: CDR1 SGHDT, CDR2 YYEEEE. The length of the CDR3 is 15 residues. The CDR3 here is CASSLGQGVYNEQFF. CDR3 sequence (DNA): TGTGCCAGCAGTCTCGGACAGGGAGTCTACAATGAGCAGTTCTTC.

The genes are TRBV20-1 and TRBJ2-7; unclear D gene. The CDR3 has 16 amino acids. The germline V gene encodes CDR1 DFQATT and CDR2 SNEGSKA (reference sequence). Between the trimmed V and J ends, which lost 3 bases and 4 bases, there was a span of 22 bases. The CDR3 nucleotides are TGCAGTGCTAGTGCCCCGCTCTTCCAAGAAAGGTACGAGCAGTACTTC. Its protein is CSASAPLFQERYEQYF.

This clonotype is labeled medium-sized. The rearrangement links TRBV12-3 or TRBV12-4 to TRBJ2-7; D may be TRBD1 or TRBD2 (5 bases each). The CDR3 length is 12 residues. V was cut by 2 bases and J by 6 bases, with 8 bases left in between. CDR3: CASSLYGGEQYF. CDR3 in DNA: TGTGCCAGCAGTTTATATGGGGGCGAGCAGTACTTC.

The J gene is TRBJ1-2, the V gene TRBV5-1, with 11 nucleotides matching TRBD1. The V gene end was trimmed by 4 bases and the J gene end by 7 bases; junction bases not matched to a gene: 9. The CDR3 extends over 15 amino acids. Per germline, CDR1 SGHRS and CDR2 YFSETQ. The DNA of the CDR3 is TGCGCCAGCAGCATAACCCGGACAGGGGGCGTTGGCTACACCTTC. Residues: CASSITRTGGVGYTF.

In its sample, this clonotype was seen a few times. The genes are TRBV15 and TRBJ2-1; 8 nucleotides line up with TRBD2. The V segment lost 0 bases and the J segment 7 bases; nucleotides outside the gene matches: 2. CDR3 length equals 14 residues. The V gene's germline CDR1 is LNHNV and CDR2 YYDKDF (reference sequence). Here the CDR3 reads CATSRDRGGNEQFF. The CDR3, as DNA: TGTGCCACCAGCAGAGACCGGGGGGGGAATGAGCAGTTCTTC.

This clonotype has more than one count but fewer than ten. The V and J genes are TRBV5-6 and TRBJ1-3; 9 bases map to TRBD1. The J segment lost 1 base and the V segment lost 2 bases, leaving 1 base of the junction unmatched. The germline CDR1 and CDR2 sequences are SGHDT and YYEEEE. The CDR3 contains 15 residues. CDR3 nucleotide sequence: TGTGCCAGCAGCTTCGGGACAGGGTCTGGAAACACCATATATTTT. It codes for CASSFGTGSGNTIYF. Together with reference TRBV5-6 and TRBJ1-3, the CDR3 gives the full variable domain: DAGVTQSPTHLIKTRGQQVTLRCSPKSGHDTVSWYQQALGQGPQFIFQYYEEEERQRGNFPDRFSGHQFPNYSSELNVNALLLGDSALYLCASSFGTGSGNTIYFGEGSWLTVV.